Listed below are T cell receptor beta chains from one sample, sequenced in a study of read filtering for tumor transcriptome and immune sequencing. TCRdb passed the reads through MiXCR, listing each CDR3 protein once. The sample has tens of thousands of distinct CDR3 sequences; over 11% are singletons. Material: a population of CD138-negative cells sorted from bone marrow. These receptor sequences come from a donor aged 40 or older with multiple myeloma. Each CDR3 is given with its conserved first and last residue. A D gene is named only where the DNA matches it firmly. Part of the rows lack a size; the others show once, few, many or a class for expanded clones.

clone size | D gene | J gene | V gene | CDR3 DNA | CDR3 protein
many | NA | TRBJ1-2 | TRBV12-3/TRBV12-4 | TGTGCCAGCAGTTTCATAGGGAGGAACTATGGCTACACCTTC | CASSFIGRNYGYTF
many | NA | TRBJ2-1 | TRBV18 | TGTGCCAGCTCAGCGATCTACAATGAGCAGTTCTTC | CASSAIYNEQFF
NA | TRBD1 | TRBJ1-1 | TRBV9 | TGTGCCAGCAGCCCCCCAGGACAGGGGAGGGTTTCTGGCACTGAAGCTTTCTTT | CASSPPGQGRVSGTEAFF
many | NA | TRBJ2-4 | TRBV30 | TGTGCCTGGAGTACCACCCAAGGGTTAAACATTCAGTACTTC | CAWSTTQGLNIQYF
many | TRBD2 | TRBJ2-7 | TRBV20-1 | TGCAGTGAGACTAGCGTTAGGAACGAGCAGTACTTC | CSETSVRNEQYF
NA | NA | TRBJ2-1 | TRBV10-1 | TGCGCCAGCAGTGGACTAGGTCGCAATGAGCAGTTCTTC | CASSGLGRNEQFF
few | TRBD2 | TRBJ2-3 | TRBV6-2/TRBV6-3 | TGTGCCAGCAGTTCAAGGACTAGCAGGAGTTATTACACAGATACGCAGTATTTT | CASSSRTSRSYYTDTQYF
few | NA | TRBJ2-2 | TRBV5-1 | TGCGCCAGCAGCGACCGGGACCCGAACACCGGGGAGCTGTTTTTT | CASSDRDPNTGELFF
many | TRBD1 | TRBJ2-7 | TRBV29-1 | TGCAGCGGCCTACAGGGGGCTGGCAACGAGCAGTACTTC | CSGLQGAGNEQYF
many | NA | TRBJ2-1 | TRBV29-1 | TGCAGCGTTGATTCGAGGGCCGGGTACAATGAGCAGTTCTTC | CSVDSRAGYNEQFF
few | TRBD1 | TRBJ1-1 | TRBV27 | TGTGCCAGCAGTGGACAGGGACTCACTGAAGCTTTCTTT | CASSGQGLTEAFF
few | NA | TRBJ1-1 | TRBV4-3 | TGCGCCAGCAGCCAAGATATGGGGGGTTGGGGCACTGAAGCTTTCTTT | CASSQDMGGWGTEAFF
many | NA | TRBJ2-5 | TRBV12-3/TRBV12-4 | TGTGCCAGCAGTCACCGAGAGACCCAGTACTTC | CASSHRETQYF
many | NA | TRBJ2-1 | TRBV7-3 | TGTGCCAGCAGCTTAACGGGGTACAATGAGCAGTTCTTC | CASSLTGYNEQFF
few | NA | TRBJ2-5 | TRBV11-2 | TGTGCCAGCAGCTTAGCCGGCAGGGGACAGACCCAGTACTTC | CASSLAGRGQTQYF
many | NA | TRBJ2-5 | TRBV5-1 | TGCGCCAGCAGCCGTGGAGGGGGAGAGACCCAGTACTTC | CASSRGGGETQYF
many | TRBD1 | TRBJ1-4 | TRBV20-1 | TGCAGTGCTACGGGGGGGGTCAGGGGGTTTAATGAAAAACTGTTTTTT | CSATGGVRGFNEKLFF
once | NA | TRBJ1-2 | TRBV9 | TGTGCCAGCAGCGTAGATGCTACAGGCTATGGCTACACCTTC | CASSVDATGYGYTF
NA | NA | TRBJ2-7 | TRBV7-2 | TGTGCCAGCAGCTTAGATAGTGGCGGGATTAACTACGAGCAGTACTTC | CASSLDSGGINYEQYF
many | NA | TRBJ2-7 | TRBV29-1 | TGCAGCGTTGAAGCAACGCAAACCCCCTACGAGCAGTACTTC | CSVEATQTPYEQYF
many | TRBD1 | TRBJ1-5 | TRBV7-3 | TGTGCCAGCAGCTTGGAACAGGGGAATCAGCCCCAGCATTTT | CASSLEQGNQPQHF
many | NA | TRBJ2-1 | TRBV6-6 | TGTGCCAGCAGTTACGAACATGCTAGGGCTTACAATGAGCAGTTCTTC | CASSYEHARAYNEQFF
many | NA | TRBJ2-7 | TRBV28 | TGTGCCAGCAGTCCTGACTACGAGCAGTACTTC | CASSPDYEQYF
many | NA | TRBJ2-7 | TRBV20-1 | TGCAGTGCTAGAGATGGAACAGGGTCCTACGAGCAGTACTTC | CSARDGTGSYEQYF
many | TRBD2 | TRBJ2-5 | TRBV4-1 | TGCGCCAGCAGCCAGGCGACTAGCGCTTCACGAGAGACCCAGTACTTC | CASSQATSASRETQYF
many | NA | TRBJ2-5 | TRBV29-1 | TGCAGCGTCCGCGGACCGGGCCAAGAGACCCAGTACTTC | CSVRGPGQETQYF
many | TRBD1 | TRBJ2-7 | TRBV19 | TGTGCCAGTGATATGGGGACAGGGGACTACGAGCAGTACTTC | CASDMGTGDYEQYF
NA | TRBD1 | TRBJ2-1 | TRBV9 | TGTGCCAGCAGCGTAGTAGTGACAGGGGACAATGAGCAGTTCTTC | CASSVVVTGDNEQFF
many | NA | TRBJ1-4 | TRBV20-1 | TGCAGTGCTACCTCGGGGTTATCTAATGAAAAACTGTTTTTT | CSATSGLSNEKLFF
NA | TRBD2 | TRBJ2-7 | TRBV7-2 | TGTGCCAGCAGCGAAGGGGCTAGCGGGAGGGCATACAGCTCCTACGAGCAGTACTTC | CASSEGASGRAYSSYEQYF
many | TRBD2 | TRBJ2-1 | TRBV29-1 | TGCAGCGCTAGCGGAGGCCTCGACAATGAGCAGTTCTTC | CSASGGLDNEQFF
few | TRBD2 | TRBJ2-7 | TRBV9 | TGTGCCAGCAGCGTAGTCCCTAGCGGAGAGCAGTACTTC | CASSVVPSGEQYF
many | TRBD1 | TRBJ2-4 | TRBV7-2 | TGTGCCAGCAGCCCTGGGACAGGGTTCAGAGGCAAAAACATTCAGTACTTC | CASSPGTGFRGKNIQYF
many | NA | TRBJ1-5 | TRBV3-1 | TGTGCCAGCAGCCAAGCTGCCGGTTATCAGCCCCAGCATTTT | CASSQAAGYQPQHF
many | NA | TRBJ1-1 | TRBV5-1 | TGCGCCAGCAGCTTGGGACGGCAGAACACTGAAGCTTTCTTT | CASSLGRQNTEAFF